A single sample gave rise to the 12 T cell receptor beta chains below, sequenced in a study of shared clonotypes between healthy human individuals (dated by TCRdb to 2019 to 2021). The method was the immunoSEQ multiplex PCR assay. TCRdb retrieved this table from immuneACCESS and kept in-frame rearrangements only. Not all clones are present; in checked studies, unresolved V genes account for under half, and no reason is known for the remainder. The sample table shows some 550,000 clones, and about 97% are seen once. 0.055% to 0.07% of the sample goes to the ten largest clones. Sequences were obtained from naive CD4+ T cells sorted from blood. The label giving this sample's cell subset or site can be read as: CD45RA+ positively selected. These receptors came from a woman in her 30s in good health.

J is TRBJ1-6 and V is TRBV6-5; the D is unclear. Trimming stripped 2 bases from V and 5 bases from J, with 13 bases between. CDR1 is MNHEY, CDR2 SVGAGI, per germline. The CDR3 runs 16 residues. CDR3 sequence: CASSYKRQYHNSPLHF. The CDR3 bases are TGTGCCAGCAGTTACAAGCGGCAGTACCATAATTCACCCCTCCACTTT.

The chain uses TRBV18 and TRBJ2-3; 10 bases align to TRBD2. This CDR3 has 16 residues. Germline values: CDR1 KGHSH, CDR2 LQKENI. V was clipped by 2 bases and J by 4 bases; unmatched bases: 6. The CDR3 bases are TGTGCCAGCTCACCAGTGCTAGCGGGAGATGCAGATACGCAGTATTTT. Amino acid sequence: CASSPVLAGDADTQYF.

This clone has just one count. This chain joins TRBV7-3 and TRBJ2-7; 9 positions agree with TRBD2. Germline V gives CDR1 SGHTA, CDR2 FQGTGA. The junction had 6 bases not matched to a gene; V was cut back by 6 bases and J by 0 bases. The CDR3 extends over 15 amino acids. CDR3 DNA sequence: TGTGCCAGCAGTATTACTAGCGGGCGCTCCTACGAGCAGTACTTC. Its translation: CASSITSGRSYEQYF.

The chain uses TRBV28 and TRBJ2-4, with 9 bases fitting TRBD2. Germline CDR1 reads MDHEN; CDR2 reads SYDVKM. The V gene end was trimmed by 3 bases and the J gene end by 14 bases; junction bases not matched to a gene: 5. The CDR3 totals 12 residues. The CDR3 reads CASSFGTSYEYF. Here the CDR3 DNA reads TGTGCCAGCAGTTTCGGGACTAGCTACGAGTACTTC.

The V and J genes are TRBV29-1 and TRBJ2-5; possibly TRBD2 for D (7 bases). This CDR3 is built from 11 residues. Germline V gene data show CDR1 as SQVTM and CDR2 as ANQGSEA. With 7 bases removed from V and 3 bases from J, the gap between germline ends came to 9 bases. The CDR3 nucleotides read TGCAGCGGAGGGGGGGAAGAGACCCAGTACTTC. Encoded protein: CSGGGEETQYF.

The chain joins TRBV28 to TRBJ1-1, with TRBD1 matching 8 bases. Per the germline V gene, CDR1 is MDHEN and CDR2 is SYDVKM. This CDR3 region has 12 residues. The junction had 8 bases not matched to a gene; V was cut back by 6 bases and J by 11 bases. Written as DNA, the CDR3 is TGTGCCAGCAGAGACAGGGGAGGGATGGCTTTCTTT. This translates into CASRDRGGMAFF.

The chain recombines TRBV14 with TRBJ2-1; 8 positions agree with TRBD2. CDR3 length equals 17 residues. The germline gives CDR1 SGHDN, CDR2 FVKESK. V shed 4 bases and J 1 base; nucleotides not matched to a gene: 9. The CDR3 region is CASSLPEGLVSYNEQFF. CDR3 nucleotide sequence: TGTGCCAGCAGCCTCCCAGAGGGACTAGTGTCCTACAATGAGCAGTTCTTC.

J is TRBJ2-1 and V is TRBV5-1; D possibly corresponds to TRBD2 (5 bases). CDR1 is SGHRS and CDR2 is YFSETQ in the germline V gene. This CDR3 has 16 amino acids. V lost 0 bases to trimming and J lost 7 bases, with 17 bases between them. The CDR3 sequence is CASSLARHPTGNEQFF. CDR3 sequence (DNA): TGCGCCAGCAGCTTGGCCAGGCACCCCACGGGGAATGAGCAGTTCTTC. Full variable domain (remainder filled in from reference TRBV5-1 and TRBJ2-1): KAGVTQTPRYLIKTRGQQVTLSCSPISGHRSVSWYQQTPGQGLQFLFEYFSETQRNKGNFPGRFSGRQFSNSRSEMNVSTLELGDSALYLCASSLARHPTGNEQFFGPGTRLTVL.

This clone was counted a single time. The chain is built from TRBV5-8 and TRBJ2-1; a possible D gene is TRBD1 (6 bases). This CDR3 has 15 residues. Germline V gene data show CDR1 as SGHTS and CDR2 as YDEGEE. V lost 5 bases to trimming and J lost 3 bases, with 15 bases between them. Here the CDR3 DNA reads TGTGCCAGCAGTAAACGAGGGGGAATCTACAATGAGCAGTTCTTC. This sequence encodes CASSKRGGIYNEQFF.

J is TRBJ2-2 and V is TRBV28, with D perhaps given as TRBD1 or TRBD2 (5 bases each). The V end lost 8 bases, the J end lost 5 bases, and 12 bases lay between the germline ends. From germline, CDR1 is MDHEN and CDR2 SYDVKM. The CDR3 is made up of 13 amino acids. CDR3 in amino acids: CASARDRTGELFF. CDR3 coding DNA: TGTGCCAGCGCACGGGACCGGACCGGGGAGCTGTTTTTT.

The chain has TRBV4-1 and TRBJ1-1; 8 nucleotides align to TRBD1. CDR1 is MGHRA, CDR2 YSYEKL, per germline. The CDR3 extends over 15 amino acids. The V segment lost 2 bases and the J segment 7 bases; nucleotides outside the gene matches: 9. CDR3: CASSQRVEDRVEAFF. In DNA, the CDR3 is TGCGCCAGCAGCCAAAGGGTCGAGGACAGGGTTGAAGCTTTCTTT.

The V and J genes are TRBV2 and TRBJ1-6; 10 bases line up with TRBD1. This CDR3 region has 14 residues. The germline V gene has CDR1 SNHLY and CDR2 FYNNEI. Unmatched junction bases numbered 5, after V lost 6 bases and J lost 9 bases. CDR3 amino acids: CASSTGTGASPLHF. DNA for the CDR3: TGTGCCAGCAGCACCGGGACAGGGGCTTCACCCCTCCACTTT.